These 4 T cell receptor beta chains came from one sample sequenced in a study of regulatory T cells in long-lasting Graves disease. Specified time point: persistent/refractory GD, antithyroid drugs over 5 years with positive TRAb. Preparation of the TCR library used RNA extracted from PBMCs. iRepertoire HTBI primers and Arm-PCR of CDR3 regions built TCR beta libraries. MiXCR, run by TCRdb on the multiplex PCR reads, gives a single entry per CDR3 protein. This sample has a few hundred thousand distinct CDR3 sequences; roughly a quarter occur once, and the top ten carry 26%. The sample in question was peripheral blood mononuclear cells (PBMCs), obtained when the disease was refractory, from a patient treated with antithyroid drugs. The origin of the receptors is a female donor with Graves disease.

This clonotype rates as medium-sized. The junction departs from the called germline gene at one end, perhaps through a read error. The chain joins TRBV20-1 to TRBJ1-1; D unresolved. Per the germline V gene, CDR1 is DFQATT and CDR2 is SNEGSKA (reference sequence). This CDR3 comprises 13 residues. DNA for the CDR3: TGCAGTGCCAGAGGCAGCCGGGAAACTGAAGCTTTCTTT. This sequence encodes CSARGSRETEAFF.

This clonotype was seen only once. This chain joins TRBV3-1 and TRBJ2-6; weak D call: TRBD2 (5 bases). The CDR3 extends over 19 amino acids. The V end lost 4 bases, the J end lost 2 bases, and 21 bases lay between the germline ends. The germline CDR1 and CDR2 sequences are LGHDT and YNNKEL (reference sequence). The DNA for the CDR3 is TGTGCCAGCAGCCCCCCGTTAGCTAGCACTGGTGCTGGGGCCAACGTCCTGACTTTC. It encodes CASSPPLASTGAGANVLTF.

The rearrangement joins TRBV19 to TRBJ1-4; D is possibly TRBD1 (6 bases). V was trimmed by 3 bases and J by 8 bases, leaving 13 bases between them. The germline gives CDR1 LNHDA, CDR2 SQIVND (reference sequence). The CDR3 sequence is 14 residues long. The CDR3: CASSIGGAGEKLFF. The CDR3 DNA is TGTGCCAGTAGTATCGGGGGGGCCGGGGAAAAACTGTTTTTT.

This clonotype showed up many times. The rearrangement joins TRBV10-3 to TRBJ2-7; D may match TRBD1 or TRBD2 (5 bases each). V was trimmed by 4 bases and J by 2 bases, leaving 12 bases between them. This CDR3 has 14 residues. The germline CDR1 and CDR2 sequences are ENHRY and SYGVKD. CDR3 nucleotides: TGTGCCATCAGTGTGCAGGGACCCCCCTACGAGCAGTACTTC. This sequence encodes CAISVQGPPYEQYF.